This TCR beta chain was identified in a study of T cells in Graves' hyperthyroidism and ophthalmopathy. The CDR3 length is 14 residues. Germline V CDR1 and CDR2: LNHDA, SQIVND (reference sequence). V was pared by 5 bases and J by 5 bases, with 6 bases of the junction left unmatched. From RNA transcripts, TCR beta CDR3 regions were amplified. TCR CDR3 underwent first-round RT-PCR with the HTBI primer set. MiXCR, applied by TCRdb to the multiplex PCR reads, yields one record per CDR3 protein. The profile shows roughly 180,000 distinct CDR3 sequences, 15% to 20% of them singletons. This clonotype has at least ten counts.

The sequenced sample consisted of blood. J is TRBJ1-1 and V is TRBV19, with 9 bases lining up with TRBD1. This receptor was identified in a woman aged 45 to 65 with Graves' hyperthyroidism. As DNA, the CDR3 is TGTGCCAGTAGTGCAGGACAGGGGAGTACTGAAGCTTTCTTT. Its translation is CASSAGQGSTEAFF.